Shown below are 17 T cell receptor beta chains from a single sample sequenced in a study of memory CD4+ T cells and cytomegalovirus serostatus. The data were produced by immunoSEQ multiplex PCR, yet TCRdb's version contains in-frame clones alone and is incomplete. The data hold 75,000 to 90,000 clones, with more than 70% observed a single time. Single viable CD3+CD4+CD8-CD45RO+ cells were sorted as the memory CD4+ T cells. The specimen sequenced was memory CD4+ T cells from blood. All receptors come from an adult in good health and CMV-seronegative.

The chain joins TRBV4-2 to TRBJ1-5; 7 bases fit TRBD1. CDR3 length: 20 amino acids. J lost 3 bases, V lost 0 bases, and 17 bases had no gene match. CDR1 and CDR2 from the germline V gene are LGHNA and YNFKEQ. The CDR3 coding sequence is TGTGCCAGCAGCCAAGATGGGGCAGGGGGAAGGGTGGGGGACAATCAGCCCCAGCATTTT. Its translation: CASSQDGAGGRVGDNQPQHF.

The chain uses TRBV4-2 and TRBJ2-7; 7 positions agree with TRBD2. Germline CDR1 LGHNA, CDR2 YNFKEQ. Trimming removed 5 bases from V and 5 bases from J; junction bases left unmatched: 12. This CDR3 is built from 15 residues. This CDR3 is CASSVLAGERDEQYF. The DNA for the CDR3 is TGTGCCAGCAGCGTTCTGGCGGGGGAAAGGGACGAGCAGTACTTC.

The chain recombines TRBV7-2 with TRBJ2-5; D might be TRBD1 or TRBD2, each matching 7 bases. Trimming pared 5 bases from V and 1 base from J, leaving 20 bases between. CDR3 length equals 17 residues. Germline loops: CDR1 SGHTA, CDR2 FQGNSA. Here the CDR3 reads CASSPGAPRGGQETQYF. The CDR3 nucleotides read TGTGCCAGCAGCCCAGGCGCGCCCAGGGGGGGCCAAGAGACCCAGTACTTC.

J is TRBJ2-7 and V is TRBV19; tentative D call: TRBD1 (6 bases). Per the germline V gene, CDR1 is LNHDA and CDR2 is SQIVND (reference sequence). Trimming took off 4 bases at V and 1 base at J, with 11 bases between the two ends. The CDR3 is 14 amino acids. The CDR3 DNA sequence: TGTGCCAGTAGTAGGGAACAGGGATCCTACGAGCAGTACTTC. Translating gives CASSREQGSYEQYF.

With regard to this clone: Other DNA sequences in the same sample also yield this CDR3. The chain couples TRBV30 to TRBJ1-4, with D unresolved. The germline CDR1 and CDR2 sequences are GTSNPN and SVGIG (reference sequence). V was trimmed by 0 bases and J by 8 bases, leaving 4 bases between them. CDR3 length: 11 residues. CDR3 sequence (DNA): TGTGCCTGGAGTGTGGGGGAAAAACTGTTTTTT. It is translated as CAWSVGEKLFF.

CDR3 loop: CASSLDLSHTDTQYF. CDR3 DNA sequence: TGTGCCAGCAGCTTAGACCTCAGCCACACAGATACGCAGTATTTT. The genes are TRBV7-9 and TRBJ2-3, with unresolved D. Trimming shortened V by 1 base and J by 2 bases, and 10 bases separated the two germline ends. The CDR3 extends over 15 amino acids. Per germline, CDR1 SEHNR and CDR2 FQNEAQ (reference sequence).

In its sample, this clone was seen once. The chain carries TRBV19 and TRBJ1-5; 9 bases agree with TRBD1. The germline gives CDR1 LNHDA, CDR2 SQIVND (reference sequence). The CDR3 is 15 amino acids. Trimming at V came to 5 bases and at J to 5 bases, leaving 7 bases not matched to a gene. This CDR3 is CASSEIGQGHQPQHF. The DNA for the CDR3 is TGTGCCAGTAGTGAAATAGGACAGGGGCATCAGCCCCAGCATTTT.

The chain carries TRBV9 and TRBJ1-2, with no clear D. Germline CDR1 and CDR2: SGDLS and YYNGEE. The CDR3 consists of 12 residues. Trimming removed 7 bases at V and 8 bases at J, with 15 bases between. The CDR3 bases are TGTGCCAGCGGGCGGCAGTTGAGCGGCTACACCTTC. This codes for CASGRQLSGYTF. The entire variable domain, with the rest obtained from reference TRBV9 and TRBJ1-2, is as follows: DSGVTQTPKHLITATGQRVTLRCSPRSGDLSVYWYQQSLDQGLQFLIQYYNGEERAKGNILERFSAQQFPDLHSELNLSSLELGDSALYFCASGRQLSGYTFGSGTRLTVV.

As concerns this clone: Mismatch with germline at one junction end may stem from a read error. V usage is TRBV7-7 and J usage is TRBJ2-7; TRBD1 is a possible D gene (6 bases). Germline assignment: CDR1 SSHAT and CDR2 FNYEAQ (reference sequence). CDR3 size: 14 residues. This CDR3 reads CASSSRTESDEQYF. The CDR3 DNA reads as TGTGCTAGCAGCTCCAGGACAGAATCAGACGAGCAGTACTTC.

V gene TRBV6-6 combines with J gene TRBJ2-5; D assignment may be TRBD1 or TRBD2 (6 bases each). Looked up from germline, CDR1 is MNHNY and CDR2 is SVGAGI (reference sequence). Trimming shortened V by 8 bases and J by 4 bases, and 20 bases separated the two germline ends. The CDR3 length is 15 residues. This CDR3 reads CASGLRGRGAETQYF. The DNA of the CDR3 is TGTGCCAGCGGACTCCGAGGAAGGGGGGCAGAGACCCAGTACTTC.

The chain uses TRBV30 and TRBJ1-2; no clear D gene. The germline gives CDR1 GTSNPN, CDR2 SVGIG (reference sequence). Trimming took 2 bases from V and 2 from J, leaving 6 bases between them. The CDR3 is 12 residues long. The CDR3, as DNA: TGTGCCTGGAGTTGGGTGAACTATGGCTACACCTTC. This gives the protein CAWSWVNYGYTF. The whole variable domain, remainder taken from reference TRBV30 and TRBJ1-2, is SQTIHQWPATLVQPVGSPLSLECTVEGTSNPNLYWYRQAAGRGLQLLFYSVGIGQISSEVPQNLSASRPQDRQFILSSKKLLLSDSGFYLCAWSWVNYGYTFGSGTRLTVV.

The chain is built from TRBV11-2 and TRBJ1-4; the D is unclear. Germline values: CDR1 SGHAT, CDR2 FQNNGV. Between the trimmed V and J ends, which lost 0 bases and 8 bases, there was a span of 13 bases. The CDR3 extends over 15 amino acids. The CDR3 spells CASSLDAYLPEKLFF. The CDR3, as DNA: TGTGCCAGCAGCTTAGATGCCTACCTCCCCGAAAAACTGTTTTTT.

This clone showed up just once. The chain links TRBV21-1 to TRBJ2-1; the table's D call, TRBD2, has no DNA check behind it. TRBV21-1 is a pseudogene locus. The length of the CDR3 is 13 residues. This CDR3 is CASSDGLINEQFF. DNA of the CDR3: TGTGCCAGCTCAGACGGACTGATCAATGAGCAGTTCTTC.

The chain employs TRBV5-6 and TRBJ2-1, with 16 bases identical to TRBD2. Trimming took 4 bases from V and 6 from J; bases not matched to a gene: 13. Looked up from germline, CDR1 is SGHDT and CDR2 is YYEEEE. This CDR3 comprises 19 residues. CDR3 DNA sequence: TGTGCCAGCAGCGATGTCCCGGGACTAGCGGGGGGGCCGCTCAATGAGCAGTTCTTC. As protein: CASSDVPGLAGGPLNEQFF.

This chain connects TRBV6-5 to TRBJ1-1; perhaps TRBD1 as D (5 bases). V lost 4 bases to trimming and J lost 1 base, with 10 bases between them. CDR3 length: 14 residues. The germline V gene encodes CDR1 MNHEY and CDR2 SVGAGI. CDR3: CASSFGTENTEAFF. CDR3 coding DNA: TGTGCCAGCAGTTTCGGGACGGAGAACACTGAAGCTTTCTTT.

CDR3 bases: TGTGCCAGCAGTGACAGAGGTGACAATCAGCCCCAGCATTTT. Amino acid sequence: CASSDRGDNQPQHF. The rearrangement uses TRBV6-1 and TRBJ1-5; no clear D. V lost 3 bases and J 3 bases, leaving 9 bases between the germline ends. The germline V gene encodes CDR1 MNHNS and CDR2 SASEGT. The CDR3 runs 14 residues.

The rearrangement links TRBV5-1 to TRBJ2-1; TRBD2 matches 12 bases. The CDR3 is 18 amino acids. Looked up from germline, CDR1 is SGHRS and CDR2 is YFSETQ. Trimming at V came to 4 bases and at J to 2 bases, leaving 10 bases not matched to a gene. This CDR3 reads CASSRTPRTSGAYNEQFF. In DNA, the CDR3 is TGCGCCAGCAGCCGAACTCCCAGGACTAGCGGGGCCTACAATGAGCAGTTCTTC.